This record concerns one T cell receptor beta chain sequence. Its target antigen remains unknown. No much larger clone exists at a distance of one base, and base qualities are not known. Focal radiation therapy combined with CTLA-4 blockade (ipilimumab) was tested in patients with chemo-refractory metastatic non-small-cell lung cancer. These data originate in a study of radiotherapy plus CTLA-4 blockade in lung cancer (dated by TCRdb to between 2018 and 2020). Regarding the study in general: Objective responses were observed in more than 15% of enrolled patients, and disease control was achieved in about 32%.

The CDR3 starts with the cysteine, ends with the phenylalanine, and has 14 residues. The retained sequence is limited to the CDR3, 42 bases, with the frame set at the first base. The V end loses 3 bases and the J end loses 5 bases, and a stretch of 13 bases separates them. The CDR1 and CDR2 encoded by the germline V gene are SGHDN and FVKESK. Preparation of the library involved the immunoSEQ multiplex PCR assay. TCRdb took this table from immuneACCESS and kept in-frame rearrangements with V and J called. Such tables lack part of the clones; where checked against another copy, unresolved V genes explain under half of the gap, and the rest is unexplained. This sample comprises about 98,000 clones, more than 75% of them detected only once. The biggest ten clones account for around 3.7% of the sample. Summary of the overall study and its limitations: After treatment with radiotherapy and ipilimumab, TCR clones that originated in tumors expanded in peripheral blood. Early dynamic changes in blood T cell clones, together with increased serum interferon-beta after radiation, were reported as the strongest predictors of response.

This sequence was found in a human donor with non-small cell lung cancer who had a partial response to radiotherapy plus ipilimumab. Material: peripheral blood, obtained from a patient treated with radiotherapy plus ipilimumab. This chain joins TRBV14 to TRBJ1-1; a weak D assignment points to TRBD1 (6 bases agree). The DNA is as follows: TGTGCCAGCAGCCATTTAGGGGGGGTTACTGAAGCTTTCTTT. The resulting protein is CASSHLGGVTEAFF.